The 16 T cell receptor beta chains given below trace back to one sample, sequenced in a study of post-analysis software for immune sequencing data. Their target antigens are unknown. Unique molecular identifiers were present in the TCR beta cDNA libraries. MiXCR, applied by TCRdb to the PCR reads, yields one record per CDR3 protein. The sample lists fewer than 700,000 distinct CDR3 sequences; roughly 40% were seen once. Study-wide points: TRBV5-6, TRBV5-1 and TRBV20-1 were among roughly five TRBV segments more frequent in patients than controls.

Source material: blood. The receptors were gathered from a girl aged 10-17 years with multiple sclerosis.

This clonotype was detected only a few times. The CDR3 DNA follows: TGCGCCAGCAGCTTGGCCTCGGGACAATACGAGCAGTACTTC. Translation: CASSLASGQYEQYF. V gene TRBV5-1 combines with J gene TRBJ2-7; TRBD1 might be the D (6 bases). V was shortened by 0 bases and J by 4 bases, with 11 bases between the two germline ends. Germline loops: CDR1 SGHRS, CDR2 YFSETQ. The CDR3 runs to 14 residues.

V is TRBV4-1 and J is TRBJ2-5, with 7 bases identical to TRBD1. The CDR3 loop spans 15 amino acids. V dropped 4 bases and J dropped 6; count of bases not matched to a gene: 11. Germline V gene sequence: CDR1 MGHRA, CDR2 YSYEKL. The CDR3 is CASSPGLTGEKTQYF. The CDR3 nucleotides are TGCGCCAGCAGCCCCGGCCTAACAGGGGAAAAGACCCAGTACTTC.

This clonotype was counted once. A much larger clonotype is one base distant, so this may be a read error. It is likely a read error, because the conserved phenylalanine at the end of the CDR3 is missing. The chain joins TRBV6-5 to TRBJ2-6; D call uncertain. V was pared by 4 bases and J by 4 bases, with 8 bases between. CDR1 is MNHEY and CDR2 is SVGAGI in the germline V gene. The CDR3 spans 14 residues. CDR3 in DNA: TGTGCCAGCAGTTTACAGACAGGGGCCAACGTCCTGACTTAC. As protein: CASSLQTGANVLTY.

The chain employs TRBV7-3 and TRBJ2-5, with D hard to call. This CDR3 has 14 residues. The V end was cut by 2 bases, the J end by 6 bases, with 13 bases between. Germline CDR1 and CDR2: SGHTA and FQGTGA. CDR3 protein: CASSLGPVGQTQYF. The CDR3 DNA follows: TGTGCCAGCAGCTTAGGACCAGTGGGCCAGACCCAGTACTTC.

J is TRBJ2-1 and V is TRBV6-6; D not certain. The CDR3 length is 14 residues. V dropped 4 bases and J dropped 9 bases, with 16 bases sitting between them. Germline V CDR1 and CDR2: MNHNY, SVGAGI (reference sequence). The CDR3 nucleotides are TGTGCCAGCAGTTGTTGGTCGGCGCCAGGTGAGCAGTTCTTC. Protein product: CASSCWSAPGEQFF.

The J gene is TRBJ2-6, the V gene TRBV12-3 or TRBV12-4, with D perhaps TRBD1 (5 bases). This CDR3 has 17 residues. The V and J ends lost 0 bases and 0 bases respectively, with 9 bases between them. The CDR3 sequence: CASSLAQGCSGANVLTF. In nucleotides, the CDR3 is TGTGCCAGCAGTTTAGCGCAGGGATGCTCTGGGGCCAACGTCCTGACTTTC.

The rearrangement uses TRBV6-1 and TRBJ2-5; D possibly corresponds to TRBD2 (6 bases). Germline V gives CDR1 MNHNS, CDR2 SASEGT. The CDR3 totals 15 residues. The V gene lost 1 base and the J gene lost 7 bases, with 16 bases spanning the gap. The CDR3 reads CASSEEAGPSGTQYF. CDR3 coding DNA: TGTGCCAGCAGTGAAGAGGCGGGGCCCTCGGGGACCCAGTACTTC.

J is TRBJ1-1 and V is TRBV5-1; D is ambiguous. The CDR3 extends over 13 amino acids. Germline V lookup: CDR1 SGHRS, CDR2 YFSETQ. V was clipped by 4 bases and J by 4 bases, with 11 bases between them. The CDR3: CASSPTSSTEAFF. Here the CDR3 DNA reads TGCGCCAGCAGCCCAACATCGAGCACTGAAGCTTTCTTT.

This clonotype was picked up a small number of times. The CDR3 sequence: CASSPPGLAGGGHEQYF. The CDR3, as DNA: TGTGCCAGCAGCCCACCGGGACTAGCGGGAGGGGGCCACGAGCAGTACTTC. The J gene is TRBJ2-7, the V gene TRBV7-9; 16 bases are a match to TRBD2. V lost 5 bases to trimming and J lost 5 bases; unmatched junction nucleotides: 9. Germline lookup yields CDR1 SEHNR and CDR2 FQNEAQ (reference sequence). This CDR3 contains 17 residues. The variable domain in full, with the rest retrieved from reference TRBV7-9 and TRBJ2-7, is DTGVSQNPRHKITKRGQNVTFRCDPISEHNRLYWYRQTLGQGPEFLTYFQNEAQLEKSRLLSDRFSAERPKGSFSTLEIQRTEQGDSAMYLCASSPPGLAGGGHEQYFGPGTRLTVT.

This chain connects TRBV2 to TRBJ2-1, with TRBD2 matching over 12 bases. Germline-derived CDR1 and CDR2 are SNHLY and FYNNEI. The CDR3 totals 18 residues. Trimming removed 3 bases from V and 4 bases from J; junction bases left unmatched: 10. The CDR3 DNA follows: TGTGCCAGCAGTGATCGGCCCCTGACTAGCGGGGGATACAATGAGCAGTTCTTC. It yields the protein CASSDRPLTSGGYNEQFF.

The chain couples TRBV4-1 to TRBJ2-4; a weak D match, TRBD2 (5 bases). This CDR3 is built from 15 residues. Per germline, CDR1 MGHRA and CDR2 YSYEKL. V gave up 4 bases and J gave up 5 bases, with 15 bases separating them. This chain's CDR3 is CASSLKDFQENIQYF. As DNA, the CDR3 is TGCGCCAGCAGCCTCAAGGACTTCCAGGAAAACATTCAGTACTTC.

There are a few counts of this clonotype. The rearrangement joins TRBV24-1 to TRBJ2-1; D might be TRBD2 (5 bases). The CDR3 is made up of 14 amino acids. The germline gives CDR1 KGHDR, CDR2 SFDVKD. The V gene lost 5 bases and the J gene lost 3 bases, with 10 bases spanning the gap. DNA for the CDR3: TGTGCCACCAGTGGAAGCGGATACTACAATGAGCAGTTCTTC. This codes for CATSGSGYYNEQFF.

V gene TRBV5-1 combines with J gene TRBJ2-7, with 11 nucleotides matching TRBD1. CDR1 and CDR2 (germline): SGHRS, YFSETQ. This CDR3 is built from 15 residues. Trimming cost V 3 bases and J 5 bases; bases outside gene matches: 7. For the CDR3, the DNA is TGCGCCAGCAGCTCGGGGACAGGGGGAAGAGACGAGCAGTACTTC. Translation gives CASSSGTGGRDEQYF.

The rearrangement joins TRBV7-2 to TRBJ1-1; D is undetermined. Germline lookup yields CDR1 SGHTA and CDR2 FQGNSA. V shed 3 bases and J shed 5 bases, with 13 bases lying between them. The CDR3 has 14 residues. CDR3 protein: CASSLQPGKTEAFF. The CDR3 DNA follows: TGTGCCAGCAGCTTGCAGCCGGGGAAGACTGAAGCTTTCTTT.

The rearrangement links TRBV20-1 to TRBJ2-3; D might be TRBD1 or TRBD2, each matching 5 bases. V was trimmed by 4 bases and J by 6 bases, leaving 17 bases between them. Germline V gene data show CDR1 as DFQATT and CDR2 as SNEGSKA (reference sequence). This CDR3 has 14 amino acids. CDR3 sequence: CSATPGTVSDTQYF. CDR3 nucleotides: TGCAGTGCTACCCCTGGGACGGTGTCGGATACGCAGTATTTT.

The chain joins TRBV6-1 to TRBJ2-7; 9 bases line up with TRBD2. The germline CDR1 and CDR2 sequences are MNHNS and SASEGT. The CDR3 has 16 amino acids. V gave up 0 bases and J gave up 3 bases; unmatched junction bases: 6. CDR3 region: CASSEAEAGGHYEQYF. CDR3 DNA: TGTGCCAGCAGTGAAGCGGAAGCGGGGGGCCACTACGAGCAGTACTTC.